This TCR beta chain was sequenced in a study of cytomegalovirus exposure and HLA in healthy donors. The primer mix had 60 Vbeta and 13 Jbeta primers. TCRdb's copy holds only in-frame clones and misses some; the assay was immunoSEQ multiplex PCR. Of roughly 180,000 clones in the sample, around 84% were seen once. Whole-study findings and limits: Reportedly, cytomegalovirus status was diagnosed with high sensitivity and specificity. An assumption of roughly uniform sequencing depth across donors underlay the presence/absence analyses.

Points on this clone: The antigen is undetermined.

The specimen sequenced was PBMCs. This receptor was taken from a girl aged 2 to 10 in good health and CMV-seropositive.

CDR3 nucleotides: TGTGCCAGCAGCTTAATACCAGGGCCTAACACTGAAGCTTTCTTT. Translation gives CASSLIPGPNTEAFF. This chain uses TRBV7-3 with TRBJ1-1; D possibly corresponds to TRBD1 (5 bases). This CDR3 has 15 residues. Trimming left V 1 base short and J 2 bases short, with 11 bases between. CDR1 is SGHTA and CDR2 is FQGTGA in the germline V gene. Drawing the rest from reference TRBV7-3 and TRBJ1-1, the complete variable domain is GAGVSQTPSNKVTEKGKYVELRCDPISGHTALYWYRQSLGQGPEFLIYFQGTGAADDSGLPNDRFFAVRPEGSVSTLKIQRTERGDSAVYLCASSLIPGPNTEAFFGQGTRLTVV.